This T cell receptor beta chain was identified during a study of T cell responses to AZD1222 COVID-19 vaccine. Whole-study results and caveats: The donor cohort was predominantly white British with a female majority, and clonal diversity may have been underestimated. Spike-specific TCR depth and breadth grew after two AZD1222 doses. Unmutated variant regions are reportedly targeted by nearly half of spike-specific TCRs. Only 5 to 7 AZD1222 recipients tested seropositive at baseline.

The CDR3 extends over 12 amino acids. Trimming took 6 bases from V and 5 from J; bases not matched to a gene: 3. The germline CDR1 and CDR2 sequences are SNHLY and FYNNEI. The assay was immunoSEQ multiplex PCR, and TCRdb's table has in-frame clones only and misses some. Found here are tens of thousands of clones, around 82% of them singletons; the top ten hold approximately 3.6%. With respect to this clone: The antigen remains undetermined.

The sequenced sample was peripheral blood, obtained on day 0 of AZD1222 vaccination. This TCR was recovered from an adult in good health. This rearrangement joins TRBV2 to TRBJ1-1, with 7 bases fitting TRBD1. The CDR3 region is CASRGTDTEAFF. CDR3 in DNA: TGTGCCAGCAGGGGGACAGATACTGAAGCTTTCTTT.